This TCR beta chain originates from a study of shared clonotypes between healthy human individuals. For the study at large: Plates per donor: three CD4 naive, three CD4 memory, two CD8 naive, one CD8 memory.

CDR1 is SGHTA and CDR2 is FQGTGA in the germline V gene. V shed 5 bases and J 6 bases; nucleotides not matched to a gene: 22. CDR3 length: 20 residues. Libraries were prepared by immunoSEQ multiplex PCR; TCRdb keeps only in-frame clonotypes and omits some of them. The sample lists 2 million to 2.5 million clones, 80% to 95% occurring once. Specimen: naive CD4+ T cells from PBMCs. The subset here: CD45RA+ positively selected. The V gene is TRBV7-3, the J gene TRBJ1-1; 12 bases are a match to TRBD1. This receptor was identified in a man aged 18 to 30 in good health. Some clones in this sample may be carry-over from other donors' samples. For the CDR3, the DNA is TGTGCCAGCAGCCCTGGGACAGGGGGCGCGGGGGGATACTCCAGGGCTGAAGCTTTCTTT. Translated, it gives CASSPGTGGAGGYSRAEAFF.